Given below is one TCR beta chain in context. Its specificity is not known. These data come from a study of T cells in Graves' hyperthyroidism and ophthalmopathy. Overall study results and limits: In simple terms, a model built on 13 V-J features told ophthalmopathy apart from stable hyperthyroidism.

Amplification of TCR beta CDR3 regions used RNA as the template. TCR CDR3 regions were first amplified by RT-PCR with HTBI primers. TCRdb re-called the multiplex PCR reads with MiXCR, one entry per CDR3 protein. This table holds approximately 520,000 distinct CDR3 sequences, less than 25% found once. V shed 2 bases, J shed 5 bases, and the junction held 17 bases outside the gene matches. This CDR3 is built from 18 residues. The germline V gene has CDR1 SGHAT and CDR2 FQDESV (reference sequence). From roughly 10 ml of fresh peripheral blood, PBMCs were isolated. Sequenced material: blood. The receptor was isolated from a man younger than 30 with Graves' hyperthyroidism. The genes are TRBV11-1 and TRBJ1-2, with 7 bases matching TRBD1. The DNA for the CDR3 is TGTGCCAGCAGCTTAAGACAGGGACCCCGTGGAACGGGGTATGGCTACACCTTC. This encodes CASSLRQGPRGTGYGYTF.